Listed here are 13 T cell receptor beta chains from one sample, sequenced in a study of preoperative IRX-2 immunotherapy in early breast cancer. This table comes from immunoSEQ multiplex PCR, and its TCRdb copy is limited to in-frame clones, with some not included. The repertoire consists of more than 50,000 clones, with around 94% occurring once and the leading ten covering roughly 1.7%. Indicated treatment: preoperative locoregional IRX-2 cytokine immunotherapy. Sample collection was performed from a patient treated with IRX-2 immunotherapy. The origin of the receptors is a human donor with breast cancer.

The CDR3 DNA reads TGCGCCAGCAGCTTGACTAGCGGGGGGAGATACACAGATACGCAGTATTTT. Translated, it gives CASSLTSGGRYTDTQYF. The J gene is TRBJ2-3, the V gene TRBV5-1; 12 bases align to TRBD2. Germline CDR1 reads SGHRS; CDR2 reads YFSETQ. V shed 1 base and J 2 bases; nucleotides not matched to a gene: 5. The CDR3 spans 17 residues.

With regard to this clone: The identical CDR3 is also encoded by other nucleotide sequences in the sample. The V gene is TRBV29-1, the J gene TRBJ2-7; TRBD1 agrees at 9 bases. Germline V gene data show CDR1 as SQVTM and CDR2 as ANQGSEA. The CDR3 runs to 13 residues. V shed 4 bases and J 3 bases; nucleotides not matched to a gene: 4. The CDR3 sequence: CSVAPGQGYEQYF. The CDR3 DNA follows: TGCAGCGTTGCACCGGGACAGGGCTACGAGCAGTACTTC.

The V and J genes are TRBV9 and TRBJ2-3; 8 nucleotides align to TRBD2. CDR3 size: 16 residues. V lost 3 bases, J lost 4 bases, and 10 bases stayed unmatched. Looked up from germline, CDR1 is SGDLS and CDR2 is YYNGEE. The DNA of the CDR3 is TGTGCCAGCAGCGGAGATAGCGGGGTGGGGGCAGATACGCAGTATTTT. Translated, it gives CASSGDSGVGADTQYF.

The rearrangement uses TRBV7-9 and TRBJ2-7, with D possibly matching TRBD2 (7 bases). Germline CDR1 reads SEHNR; CDR2 reads FQNEAQ (reference sequence). The CDR3 totals 12 residues. V lost 5 bases and J 7 bases, leaving 12 bases between the germline ends. Here the CDR3 DNA reads TGTGCCAGCAGCACCGAGGGGGGGGAGCAGTACTTC. This translates into CASSTEGGEQYF. The full variable domain, with the rest looked up from reference TRBV7-9 and TRBJ2-7, is DTGVSQNPRHKITKRGQNVTFRCDPISEHNRLYWYRQTLGQGPEFLTYFQNEAQLEKSRLLSDRFSAERPKGSFSTLEIQRTEQGDSAMYLCASSTEGGEQYFGPGTRLTVT.

The chain links TRBV5-1 to TRBJ1-1; D is unclear. The CDR3 has 15 amino acids. Germline V lookup: CDR1 SGHRS, CDR2 YFSETQ. Trimming left V 0 bases short and J 1 base short, with 10 bases between. CDR3 residues: CASSLVIGENTEAFF. In nucleotides, the CDR3 is TGCGCCAGCAGCTTGGTAATCGGAGAGAACACTGAAGCTTTCTTT.

CDR3: CASSPGLAGGNEQFF. For the CDR3, the DNA is TGTGCCAGCAGCCCGGGACTAGCGGGAGGCAATGAGCAGTTCTTC. This sequence joins TRBV7-3 and TRBJ2-1; TRBD2 matches 15 bases. Unmatched junction bases numbered 2, after V lost 5 bases and J lost 6 bases. The V gene's germline CDR1 is SGHTA and CDR2 FQGTGA. The CDR3 has 15 amino acids.

This clone was counted once. The CDR3 DNA follows: TGTGCCACCAGCAGAACATCGGGGGCCCCTAACTATGGCTACACCTTC. It yields the protein CATSRTSGAPNYGYTF. This chain uses TRBV15 with TRBJ1-2; D possibly corresponds to TRBD1 (6 bases). CDR3 length: 16 amino acids. Per the germline V gene, CDR1 is LNHNV and CDR2 is YYDKDF (reference sequence). V dropped 2 bases and J dropped 0 bases, with 13 bases sitting between them.

This sequence joins TRBV7-9 and TRBJ1-4, with D unresolved. With 5 bases removed from V and 1 base from J, the gap between germline ends came to 11 bases. CDR1 and CDR2 from the germline V gene are SEHNR and FQNEAQ (reference sequence). This CDR3 region has 15 residues. CDR3 region: CASSPISLTNEKLFF. The CDR3, as DNA: TGTGCCAGCAGCCCAATCAGCCTAACTAATGAAAAACTGTTTTTT.

This chain links TRBV6-6 with TRBJ2-1; D gene uncertain. V was clipped by 5 bases and J by 10 bases, with 9 bases between them. CDR1 is MNHNY and CDR2 is SVGAGI in the germline V gene (reference sequence). The CDR3 is made up of 11 amino acids. The DNA of the CDR3 is TGTGCCAGCAGTCTGACCGTGGAGCAGTTCTTC. Its translation: CASSLTVEQFF.

This chain uses TRBV30 with TRBJ1-2; the D is unclear. CDR3 length equals 11 residues. Germline CDR1 and CDR2: GTSNPN and SVGIG (reference sequence). The CDR3 sequence: CALTPSRGYTF. In nucleotides, the CDR3 is TGTGCGTTGACCCCCTCTAGGGGCTACACCTTC.

J is TRBJ2-7 and V is TRBV30; 8 bases align to TRBD1. Germline lookup yields CDR1 GTSNPN and CDR2 SVGIG (reference sequence). Germline trimming cut 2 bases from V and 3 bases from J; bases unmatched to any gene: 6. This CDR3 contains 14 residues. Here the CDR3 reads CAWSNGQGNYEQYF. Here the CDR3 DNA reads TGTGCCTGGAGTAACGGACAGGGAAACTACGAGCAGTACTTC. Using reference TRBV30 and TRBJ2-7 for the parts outside the CDR3, the full variable domain is SQTIHQWPATLVQPVGSPLSLECTVEGTSNPNLYWYRQAAGRGLQLLFYSVGIGQISSEVPQNLSASRPQDRQFILSSKKLLLSDSGFYLCAWSNGQGNYEQYFGPGTRLTVT.

The chain is built from TRBV2 and TRBJ2-7; D is tentatively TRBD1 or TRBD2 (8 bases each). The CDR3 extends over 17 amino acids. Trimming shortened V by 7 bases and J by 1 base, and 23 bases separated the two germline ends. Per germline, CDR1 SNHLY and CDR2 FYNNEI. CDR3 bases: TGTGCCAGCACACGGCGCCCGGGGGGGACAGGATCCTACGAGCAGTACTTC. Protein sequence: CASTRRPGGTGSYEQYF. Full variable domain (remainder filled in from reference TRBV2 and TRBJ2-7): EPEVTQTPSHQVTQMGQEVILRCVPISNHLYFYWYRQILGQKVEFLVSFYNNEISEKSEIFDDQFSVERPDGSNFTLKIRSTKLEDSAMYFCASTRRPGGTGSYEQYFGPGTRLTVT.

This chain uses TRBV25-1 with TRBJ1-6; maybe TRBD1 (5 bases). This CDR3 spans 14 amino acids. Between the trimmed V and J ends, which lost 8 bases and 3 bases, there was a span of 11 bases. Germline V gene sequence: CDR1 MGHDK, CDR2 SYGVNS. The CDR3 region has the DNA TGTGCCAGCGGCGGACAAAACTATAATTCACCCCTCCACTTT. Translation: CASGGQNYNSPLHF.